This T cell receptor (beta chain) was recovered during a study of cytotoxic CD8 clonotypes in ibrutinib-treated CLL. This clone occurred a few times. TCRdb keeps only in-frame clones here, not all; method: immunoSEQ multiplex PCR. The data show more than 200,000 clones, with 70% seen just once and approximately 5.9% held by the top ten. Germline values: CDR1 MDHEN, CDR2 SYDVKM. This CDR3 has 14 amino acids. Between the trimmed V and J ends, which lost 1 base and 3 bases, there was a span of 7 bases. The chain carries TRBV28 and TRBJ2-1; tentative D call: TRBD2 (6 bases). The receptor was derived from a human donor with chronic lymphocytic leukemia. Specimen: PBMCs, collected after 12 months of ibrutinib treatment. The CDR3 DNA is TGTGCCAGCAGTTTATTGGAGGGCTACAATGAGCAGTTCTTC. Translating it yields CASSLLEGYNEQFF.